This TCR beta chain comes out of a study of T cells after posttransplantation cyclophosphamide. The CDR3 is 16 residues long. Germline V lookup: CDR1 ENHRY, CDR2 SYGVKD. V was clipped by 6 bases and J by 15 bases, with 27 bases between them. A marrow graft followed busulfan-fludarabine conditioning, with cyclophosphamide on days +3 and +4. General study findings and limits: TRB clonality was highly associated with recipient CMV seropositivity and reactivation. Skin or GI-infiltrating T cells shared few TRB sequences with blood.

Sequencing was performed with immunoSEQ multiplex PCR; in TCRdb, only in-frame clones are kept and a portion is missing. The table records 15,000 to 20,000 clones, 77% of them present only once. This clone turned up a few times. The antigen remains undetermined. Material: CD8+ T cells sorted from PBMCs, obtained 1,700 to 2,000 days after a stem cell transplant with posttransplant cyclophosphamide. This sequence originates from a female patient between 40 and 55 years old who received an allogeneic stem cell transplant from a related donor, was CMV-positive, and had no GVHD. Part of the T cell pool may stem from the graft donor. V is TRBV10-3 and J is TRBJ1-6; TRBD1 is a possible D gene (5 bases). CDR3 in amino acids: CAISGMRGDAKSGLHF. The DNA for the CDR3 is TGTGCCATCAGCGGGATGCGGGGGGACGCGAAGAGCGGCCTCCACTTT.